This T cell receptor beta chain came from a study of OX40 agonist ivuxolimab in advanced cancers. This clone was seen a single time. The antigen is undetermined. Exclusion applied to patients with autoimmune disease history or systemic immunosuppression. Deletions cut 5 bases from V and 2 bases from J, with 12 bases between. Germline V lookup: CDR1 LNHDA, CDR2 SQIVND (reference sequence). This CDR3 has 14 amino acids. Study conclusions and caveats: The average count of expanded clones was higher among CD8+ T cells than among CD4+. Among the lowest levels of clonal expansion were found in partial responders at 0.1-3.0 mg/kg.

Assay used: immunoSEQ multiplex PCR; TCRdb lists only in-frame clones, some missing. There are about 80,000 clones in the sample; around 92% occur only once, and about 8.6% lies in the top ten. This sample comprised CD4+ or CD8+ T cells sorted from blood, obtained in a trial of the OX40 agonist ivuxolimab. This receptor was taken from an adult with an advanced solid tumor such as melanoma, head and neck, liver or kidney cancer. This rearrangement joins TRBV19 to TRBJ2-5; D is ambiguous. The CDR3 reads CASSQWLLQETQYF. The CDR3, as DNA: TGTGCCAGTAGTCAGTGGTTACTTCAAGAGACCCAGTACTTC.